A single sample gave rise to the 30 T cell receptor beta chains below, sequenced in a study of T cells in women clearing cervical HPV infection (dated by TCRdb to between 2018 and 2020). Libraries were built with the immunoSEQ multiplex PCR assay. Not all clones reach the TCRdb copy of this immuneACCESS table, which keeps in-frame sequences only. Checked studies attribute under half of the gap to unresolved V genes and leave the rest unexplained. The table for this sample lists approximately 21,000 clones. The ten largest clones take up 24% of the sample. Sequencing was done on a sample of blood buffy coat. The receptor set was obtained from a woman between 18 and 70 years old with a cervical HPV16 infection that either progressed to CIN3+ or cleared (not recorded which).

Points on this clone: Read coverage stops 3 residues before the CDR3 terminus; the germline J gene supplies the remainder. This chain joins TRBV12-5 and TRBJ1-1, with D uncertain. The CDR3 spans 12 residues. The V gene's germline CDR1 is LGHNT and CDR2 FRNRAP. The CDR3 sequence: CASGFGQMYAFF. The CDR3 bases that were read are TGTGCTAGTGGTTTTGGGCAGATGTAT.

Notes on this clone: The CDR3 end falls 3 residues outside the read, so it is completed with the germline J gene. The chain uses TRBV20-1 and TRBJ1-2; D is uncertain. Germline CDR1 reads DFQATT; CDR2 reads SNEGSKA (reference sequence). V was clipped by 2 bases and J by 2 bases, with 9 bases between them. The CDR3 has 13 residues. CDR3: CSARQKKNYGYTF. CDR3 DNA (partial): TGCAGTGCTAGACAGAAGAAAAACTATGGC.

Turning to this clone: The CDR3 end lies 3 residues beyond the end of the read and is filled in from the germline J gene. J is TRBJ1-2 and V is TRBV19, with a possible D match to TRBD1 (6 bases). The CDR3 totals 15 residues. The germline gives CDR1 LNHDA, CDR2 SQIVND (reference sequence). CDR3 bases read: TGTGCCAGTAAGGGCGGGGGCAGCTCCTACAATGAC. This translates into CASKGGGSSYND. The complete CDR3 protein is CASKGGGSSYNDYTF.

Comment on this clone: The read terminates 3 residues before the CDR3 end, so the remaining end is supplied by the germline J gene. The chain is built from TRBV7-8 and TRBJ2-7; 9 nucleotides align to TRBD1. The germline gives CDR1 SGHVS, CDR2 FQNEAQ. The CDR3 is made up of 14 amino acids. V was clipped by 1 base and J by 6 bases; unmatched bases: 4. The CDR3 DNA, read in part, is TGTGCCAGCAGCTTAGAGGGACAGGGTGGCGAG. Amino acids: CASSLEGQGGE. In full, the CDR3 reads CASSLEGQGGEQYF.

This clone is medium-sized by frequency. The read finishes 3 residues shy of the CDR3 end, and the germline J gene is used to complete it. The rearrangement links TRBV29-1 to TRBJ1-2; D possibly corresponds to TRBD1 (6 bases). The germline V and J ends were trimmed by 6 bases and 2 bases, with 13 bases remaining between them. Germline values: CDR1 SQVTM, CDR2 ANQGSEA. This CDR3 region has 13 residues. The sequenced part of the CDR3 DNA is TGCAGCGTCTCAGGGGTTGCCAACTATGGC. It translates to CSVSGVANYG. The whole CDR3 protein is CSVSGVANYGYTF.

The CDR3 loop reads CASSFNYEAFF. The DNA read from the CDR3 is TGTGCCAGCAGTTTTAACTACGAG. The V and J genes are TRBV6-2 or TRBV6-3 and TRBJ1-1; D is unclear. The read terminates 3 residues ahead of where the CDR3 ends, so the germline J gene completes it. The CDR3 covers 11 residues. The germline CDR1 and CDR2 sequences are MNHEY and SVGEGT.

Worth noting for this clone: The CDR3 is cut off 3 residues early in the read; its end comes from the germline J gene. The chain employs TRBV20-1 and TRBJ1-3, with D hard to call. V lost 0 bases and J 0 bases, leaving 9 bases between the germline ends. CDR3 length: 15 residues. CDR1 and CDR2 (germline): DFQATT, SNEGSKA (reference sequence). Partial CDR3 DNA: TGCAGTGCTAGAGATAGGCAGGTCTCTGGAAACACC. Translated: CSARDRQVSGNT. The whole CDR3 protein reads CSARDRQVSGNTIYF.

Notes on this clone: The CDR3 extends 3 residues past the end of the read, so its final part is completed from the germline J gene. The rearrangement uses TRBV30 and TRBJ2-7; 11 bases fit TRBD2. Looked up from germline, CDR1 is GTSNPN and CDR2 is SVGIG (reference sequence). V shed 0 bases, J shed 6 bases, and the junction held 13 bases outside the gene matches. The CDR3 sequence is 17 residues long. CDR3 DNA, as far as it was read: TGTGCCTGGAGTGTACTAGCGGGGGCCTTAATGAGAACCGAG. Translated: CAWSVLAGALMRTE. The whole CDR3 protein is CAWSVLAGALMRTEQYF.

Concerning this clone: The read falls 3 residues short of the CDR3 end, and the missing part is taken from the germline J gene. V gene TRBV20-1 combines with J gene TRBJ1-1, with D possibly TRBD1 on 5 matching bases. V lost 4 bases and J 1 base, leaving 13 bases between the germline ends. CDR3 length equals 14 residues. CDR1 and CDR2 from the germline V gene are DFQATT and SNEGSKA (reference sequence). The CDR3 loop is CSANPPDRNTEAFF. The part of the CDR3 DNA that was read is TGCAGTGCTAACCCTCCTGACAGGAACACTGAA.

Comments on this clone: The CDR3 end falls 3 residues outside the read, so it is completed with the germline J gene. This chain joins TRBV5-4 and TRBJ2-5; possible D gene TRBD2, 6 bases. Looked up from germline, CDR1 is SGHNT and CDR2 is YYREEE (reference sequence). Trimming pared 10 bases from V and 0 bases from J, leaving 16 bases between. The CDR3 contains 14 residues. The DNA read from the CDR3 is TGTGCCTTTAGACGGGACTCAAACCAAGAGACC. The encoded protein is CAFRRDSNQET. The full CDR3 reads CAFRRDSNQETQYF. Full variable domain (missing parts from reference TRBV5-4 and TRBJ2-5): ETGVTQSPTHLIKTRGQQVTLRCSSQSGHNTVSWYQQALGQGPQFIFQYYREEENGRGNFPPRFSGLQFPNYSSELNVNALELDDSALYLCAFRRDSNQETQYFGPGTRLLVL.

Regarding this clone: The CDR3 is cut off 3 residues early in the read; its end comes from the germline J gene. The chain combines TRBV11-3 with TRBJ2-3; 9 positions match TRBD2. The germline V gene has CDR1 SGHNT and CDR2 YENEEA. This CDR3 contains 14 residues. V shed 4 bases and J 3 bases; nucleotides not matched to a gene: 2. This chain's CDR3 is CASSSGLATDTQYF. The CDR3 DNA, read in part, is TGTGCCAGCAGCTCGGGACTAGCAACAGATACG.

A remark on this clone: The read ends 3 residues early relative to the CDR3; the germline J gene fills the gap. V gene TRBV7-3 combines with J gene TRBJ2-5; 7 nucleotides align to TRBD2. The CDR3 has 14 residues. V shed 5 bases and J 5 bases; nucleotides not matched to a gene: 8. Germline CDR1 is SGHTA and CDR2 is FQGTGA. CDR3 DNA (partial): TGTGCCAGCAGCCCGACTAGCTTCGGGGAGACC. As protein: CASSPTSFGET. The CDR3 as a whole reads CASSPTSFGETQYF.

Of note for this clone: Read sequence stops 3 residues before the CDR3 end, and the germline J gene provides the missing end. The chain joins TRBV5-6 to TRBJ1-6; TRBD1 matches 8 bases. J lost 7 bases, V lost 0 bases, and 0 bases had no gene match. CDR1 and CDR2 from the germline V gene are SGHDT and YYEEEE. This CDR3 is 14 amino acids long. The covered CDR3 bases are TGTGCCAGCAGCTTGGGGACAGGGAATTCACCC. Its translation is CASSLGTGNSP. The CDR3 as a whole reads CASSLGTGNSPLHF.

Worth noting for this clone: The read comes to an end 3 residues before the CDR3 does, leaving the germline J gene to fill in the end. The V gene is TRBV5-5, the J gene TRBJ1-1, with a tentative D call TRBD1 (6 bases). The CDR3 length is 13 residues. The ends were cut back, 2 bases at V and 6 bases at J, with 11 bases in the middle. Germline-derived CDR1 and CDR2 are SGHKS and YYEKEE (reference sequence). The CDR3 sequence: CASSFRDRPEAFF. The DNA read from the CDR3 is TGTGCCAGCAGCTTTCGAGACAGGCCTGAA. Combining the CDR3 with reference TRBV5-5 and TRBJ1-1 gives the whole variable domain DAGVTQSPTHLIKTRGQQVTLRCSPISGHKSVSWYQQVLGQGPQFIFQYYEKEERGRGNFPDRFSARQFPNYSSELNVNALLLGDSALYLCASSFRDRPEAFFGQGTRLTVV.

A word on this clone: The CDR3 end falls 3 residues outside the read, so it is completed with the germline J gene. The chain carries TRBV5-1 and TRBJ2-2; D might be TRBD1 (6 bases). Germline V gene data show CDR1 as SGHRS and CDR2 as YFSETQ. CDR3 length: 14 residues. Trimming shortened V by 6 bases and J by 4 bases, and 13 bases separated the two germline ends. The covered CDR3 bases are TGCGCCAGCACACCTGAAGGGGGCACCGGGGAG. Its protein is CASTPEGGTGE. The entire CDR3 reads CASTPEGGTGELFF.

Notes on this clone: Read sequence stops 3 residues before the CDR3 end, and the germline J gene provides the missing end. The chain employs TRBV13 and TRBJ1-4; 7 nucleotides match TRBD1. Germline V CDR1 and CDR2: PRHDT, FYEKMQ (reference sequence). The CDR3 is 15 residues long. V was pared by 5 bases and J by 1 base, with 4 bases of the junction left unmatched. The CDR3 DNA, read in part, is TGTGCCAGCAGCCAGGGGGGTGGAACTAATGAAAAA. It yields the protein CASSQGGGTNEK. The entire CDR3 is CASSQGGGTNEKLFF. The full variable domain, its missing parts supplied by reference TRBV13 and TRBJ1-4, is AAGVIQSPRHLIKEKRETATLKCYPIPRHDTVYWYQQGPGQDPQFLISFYEKMQSDKGSIPDRFSAQQFSDYHSELNMSSLELGDSALYFCASSQGGGTNEKLFFGSGTQLSVL.

Details on this clone: The CDR3 extends 3 residues past the end of the read, so its final part is completed from the germline J gene. The chain recombines TRBV30 with TRBJ1-6, with D unclear. CDR1 is GTSNPN, CDR2 SVGIG, per germline (reference sequence). This CDR3 region has 15 residues. Trimming pared 0 bases from V and 8 bases from J, leaving 14 bases between. The CDR3 DNA, read in part, is TGTGCCTGGAGTGTACTATCCAGTCTCGATTCACCC. Its protein is CAWSVLSSLDSP. Given in full, the CDR3 is CAWSVLSSLDSPLHF.

Of note for this clone: The read is 3 residues too short to cover the CDR3 end, so that end is filled in from the germline J gene. The genes are TRBV5-5 and TRBJ2-1, with D unclear. Per the germline V gene, CDR1 is SGHKS and CDR2 is YYEKEE (reference sequence). Between the trimmed V and J ends, which lost 5 bases and 4 bases, there was a span of 4 bases. This CDR3 region has 11 residues. The sequenced CDR3 bases are TGTGCCAGCAGAGGGTACAATGAG. The encoded protein is CASRGYNE. Given in full, the CDR3 is CASRGYNEQFF.

The covered CDR3 bases are TGTGCCAGCAGCTTAGTTGTAGGGGGAAGTGAAAAA. Protein product: CASSLVVGGSEK. The complete CDR3 protein is CASSLVVGGSEKLFF. This sequence joins TRBV7-9 and TRBJ1-4; the D gene is possibly TRBD1 (6 bases). The read gets to within 3 residues of the CDR3 end, and the germline J gene fills in the rest. This CDR3 has 15 residues. Germline-derived CDR1 and CDR2 are SEHNR and FQNEAQ (reference sequence). Trimming pared 1 base from V and 7 bases from J, leaving 13 bases between.

Notes on this clone: The sequence runs out 3 residues before the end of the CDR3; the remainder is reconstructed from the germline J gene. V is TRBV14 and J is TRBJ1-2, with 7 bases fitting TRBD1. There are 16 residues in the CDR3. The ends lost 4 bases at V and 3 bases at J; junction bases unmatched: 11. Germline CDR1 reads SGHDN; CDR2 reads FVKESK. CDR3 region: CASSLTGERYHYGYTF. The sequenced CDR3 bases are TGTGCCAGCAGCCTAACAGGGGAAAGGTACCACTATGGC.

The covered CDR3 bases are TGCGCCAGCGCGGGACAGGCTTTTATAGCTGGGGCCAACGTC. This translates into CASAGQAFIAGANV. The whole CDR3 sequence is CASAGQAFIAGANVLTF. V usage is TRBV5-1 and J usage is TRBJ2-6; 8 bases are shared with TRBD1. From the germline J gene comes the end of the CDR3, since the read stops 3 residues before it. CDR1 is SGHRS and CDR2 is YFSETQ in the germline V gene. The CDR3 has 17 amino acids. V dropped 7 bases and J dropped 2; count of bases not matched to a gene: 11.

Remarks on this clone: The read ends 3 residues shy of where the CDR3 ends; the end is completed using the germline J gene. V and J are TRBV5-1 and TRBJ2-1; D ambiguous. V was trimmed by 4 bases and J by 4 bases, leaving 9 bases between them. This CDR3 comprises 13 residues. Per germline, CDR1 SGHRS and CDR2 YFSETQ. The covered CDR3 bases are TGCGCCAGCAGCCTGGACGGGTACAATGAG. Protein: CASSLDGYNE. The full-length CDR3 reads as CASSLDGYNEQFF. Variable domain in full (rest from reference TRBV5-1 and TRBJ2-1): KAGVTQTPRYLIKTRGQQVTLSCSPISGHRSVSWYQQTPGQGLQFLFEYFSETQRNKGNFPGRFSGRQFSNSRSEMNVSTLELGDSALYLCASSLDGYNEQFFGPGTRLTVL.

As for this clone: The observed sequence ends 3 residues before the CDR3 terminus, with the missing tail filled in from the germline J gene. V gene TRBV6-1 combines with J gene TRBJ2-3; D possibly corresponds to TRBD2 (6 bases). Germline loops: CDR1 MNHNS, CDR2 SASEGT. This CDR3 comprises 17 residues. Trimming pared 2 bases from V and 1 base from J, leaving 16 bases between. CDR3: CASSELSGGLGTDTQYF. CDR3 DNA, as far as it was read: TGTGCCAGCAGTGAACTTTCCGGGGGACTGGGCACAGATACG.

Points on this clone: The observed sequence ends 3 residues before the CDR3 terminus, with the missing tail filled in from the germline J gene. The J gene is TRBJ2-7, the V gene TRBV5-1; no reliable D call. The CDR3 runs 14 residues. Germline-derived CDR1 and CDR2 are SGHRS and YFSETQ. Trimming pared 0 bases from V and 3 bases from J, leaving 10 bases between. The part of the CDR3 DNA that was read is TGCGCCAGCAGCTTGGATATGTACGGCTACGAG. Protein sequence: CASSLDMYGYE. The entire CDR3 sequence reads CASSLDMYGYEQYF.

Concerning this clone: The read terminates 3 residues ahead of where the CDR3 ends, so the germline J gene completes it. V and J are TRBV10-3 and TRBJ2-5, with D possibly being TRBD1 (5 bases). V was cut by 3 bases and J by 1 base, with 6 bases left in between. The germline V gene encodes CDR1 ENHRY and CDR2 SYGVKD. There are 13 residues in the CDR3. CDR3 in amino acids: CAISEQVQETQYF. The CDR3 DNA, read in part, is TGTGCCATCAGTGAACAGGTCCAAGAGACC.

A word on this clone: The DNA ends 3 residues before the CDR3 does, and the rest of the CDR3 is filled in from the germline J gene. The rearrangement links TRBV28 to TRBJ2-1, with 10 bases aligning to TRBD2. With 4 bases clipped from V and 9 bases from J, the junction kept 18 bases outside the gene matches. The CDR3 contains 18 residues. Looked up from germline, CDR1 is MDHEN and CDR2 is SYDVKM. The CDR3 loop reads CASSSPPLEAGGPTEQFF. CDR3 DNA (partial): TGTGCCAGCAGTTCCCCTCCTCTGGAAGCGGGAGGGCCTACTGAG. The full variable domain, with the rest looked up from reference TRBV28 and TRBJ2-1, is DVKVTQSSRYLVKRTGEKVFLECVQDMDHENMFWYRQDPGLGLRLIYFSYDVKMKEKGDIPEGYSVSREKKERFSLILESASTNQTSMYLCASSSPPLEAGGPTEQFFGPGTRLTVL.

For this clone: The read comes to an end 3 residues before the CDR3 does, leaving the germline J gene to fill in the end. The V and J genes are TRBV11-3 and TRBJ2-7; 7 positions match TRBD1. CDR3 length: 14 residues. Losses at the gene ends were 7 bases for V and 3 bases for J; bases not matched to a gene: 9. Germline lookup yields CDR1 SGHNT and CDR2 YENEEA. The part of the CDR3 DNA that was read is TGTGCCAGCAATAGCCGGGACAGAGACTACGAG. It codes for CASNSRDRDYE. The CDR3 reads in full as CASNSRDRDYEQYF. Full variable domain (remainder filled in from reference TRBV11-3 and TRBJ2-7): EAGVVQSPRYKIIEKKQPVAFWCNPISGHNTLYWYLQNLGQGPELLIRYENEEAVDDSQLPKDRFSAERLKGVDSTLKIQPAELGDSAVYLCASNSRDRDYEQYFGPGTRLTVT.

About this clone: The read comes to an end 3 residues before the CDR3 does, leaving the germline J gene to fill in the end. The chain links TRBV20-1 to TRBJ2-3; D assignment may be TRBD1 or TRBD2 (6 bases each). The CDR3 runs 16 residues. V lost 0 bases to trimming and J lost 6 bases, with 19 bases between them. Looked up from germline, CDR1 is DFQATT and CDR2 is SNEGSKA (reference sequence). CDR3 sequence: CSARDSQGGFSDTQYF. Incomplete CDR3 DNA: TGCAGTGCTAGAGATTCACAGGGAGGTTTTTCCGATACG.

On this clone itself: The read gets to within 3 residues of the CDR3 end, and the germline J gene fills in the rest. The J gene is TRBJ2-7, the V gene TRBV5-1; perhaps TRBD1 as D (6 bases). The germline V gene has CDR1 SGHRS and CDR2 YFSETQ. This CDR3 region has 13 residues. V lost 4 bases to trimming and J lost 0 bases, with 8 bases between them. CDR3 bases read: TGCGCCAGCAGCCGGGACATCTCCTACGAG. Its translation is CASSRDISYE. The entire CDR3 protein is CASSRDISYEQYF.

In the case of this clone: Read sequence stops 3 residues before the CDR3 end, and the germline J gene provides the missing end. The chain combines TRBV7-9 with TRBJ2-5, with D maybe TRBD1 (6 bases). V shed 3 bases and J shed 4 bases, with 12 bases lying between them. The CDR3 spans 14 residues. Germline loops: CDR1 SEHNR, CDR2 FQNEAQ (reference sequence). This CDR3 reads CASSFFGGGETQYF. The part of the CDR3 DNA that was read is TGTGCCAGCAGCTTTTTTGGGGGCGGAGAGACC. The full variable domain, rest sourced from reference TRBV7-9 and TRBJ2-5, is DTGVSQNPRHKITKRGQNVTFRCDPISEHNRLYWYRQTLGQGPEFLTYFQNEAQLEKSRLLSDRFSAERPKGSFSTLEIQRTEQGDSAMYLCASSFFGGGETQYFGPGTRLLVL.